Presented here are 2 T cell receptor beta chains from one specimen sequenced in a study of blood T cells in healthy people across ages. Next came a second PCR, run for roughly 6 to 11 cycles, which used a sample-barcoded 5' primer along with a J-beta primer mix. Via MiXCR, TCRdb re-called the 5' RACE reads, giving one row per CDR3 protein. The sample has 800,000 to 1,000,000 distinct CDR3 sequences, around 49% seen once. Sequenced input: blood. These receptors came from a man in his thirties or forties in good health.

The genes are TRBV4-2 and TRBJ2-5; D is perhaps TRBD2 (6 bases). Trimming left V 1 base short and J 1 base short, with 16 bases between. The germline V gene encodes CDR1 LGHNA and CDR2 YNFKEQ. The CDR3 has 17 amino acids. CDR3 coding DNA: TGTGCCAGCAGCCAAGGACTTCAAAGGGGACTCCAAGAGACCCAGTACTTC. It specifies CASSQGLQRGLQETQYF.

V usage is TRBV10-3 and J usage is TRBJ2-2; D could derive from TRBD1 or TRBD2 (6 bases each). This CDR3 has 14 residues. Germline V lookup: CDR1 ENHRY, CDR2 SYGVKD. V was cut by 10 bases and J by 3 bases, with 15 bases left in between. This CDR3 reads CATKTGADTGELFF. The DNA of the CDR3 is TGTGCCACCAAGACGGGGGCGGACACCGGGGAGCTGTTTTTT.